This T cell receptor beta chain was sequenced for a study of cytomegalovirus exposure and HLA in healthy donors. About the research overall: Approximately 180 million T cells yielded 100 million or so unique TCR beta sequences in earlier analysis. Inside one of the first data releases sat around 85 million unique TCRs taken from HLA-typed donors. The study's findings and limits: Information on immune exposure was restricted to one variable (CMV serostatus).

CDR1 MGHRA and CDR2 YSYEKL come from the germline V gene. With V trimmed by 4 bases and J by 2 bases, 15 bases remained unmatched. The CDR3 has 19 residues. Both 60 Vbeta primers and 13 Jbeta primers went into the PCR. The data were produced by immunoSEQ multiplex PCR, yet TCRdb's version contains in-frame clones alone and is incomplete. The repertoire holds about 140,000 clones, with roughly 80% as singletons. Remarks on this clone: Its antigen is unknown.

Sequenced material: PBMCs. This clonotype was obtained from a man in his forties in good health and CMV-seronegative. This chain uses TRBV4-1 with TRBJ1-4, with TRBD1 matching over 8 bases. The CDR3: CASSPGLGLRTGTNEKLFF. The CDR3 nucleotides are TGCGCCAGCAGCCCGGGCCTGGGTTTGCGGACAGGGACTAATGAAAAACTGTTTTTT.